A selection of T cell receptor beta chains follows, all from one sample in a study of blood T cell repertoires in COVID-19. Profiled with immunoSEQ multiplex PCR; TCRdb holds only in-frame clones, not every one. The table includes a few hundred thousand clones, 86% detected once. The source material was peripheral blood. Receptors originate from a man aged 18 to 30 with active or convalescent COVID-19. Both conserved end residues are trimmed from each CDR3. Each record gives: V gene, CDR3 protein.

TRBV5-4	ASSLGKPRDTQY
TRBV6-5	ASSYGQRQY
TRBV6-6	ASSSAGLNNEQF
TRBV5-6	ASSSIRQGLNEKLF
TRBV27	ASSRGLVPNEQF
TRBV7-2	ASSLGEGRAGELF
TRBV19	ASSISETQY
TRBV7-9	ASSLTGSGANVLT
TRBV7-6	ASSLDSGPSSSYEQY
TRBV30	AWRTLAGYEQY
TRBV11-3	ASKNQGSTDTQY
TRBV4-1	ASSHPRDRGSTGELF
TRBV11-1	ASSLVGDKSY
TRBV7-9	ASSLSGEQY
TRBV7-9	ASSKTGATFNQPQH
TRBV9	ASSVAGQGSNEQF
TRBV9	ASGTGVSTGELF
TRBV18	ASSLRGTGQDGYT
TRBV6-2/TRBV6-3	ASSYSRLAGSYEQY
TRBV6-2/TRBV6-3	ASSRQGWQPQH
TRBV18	ASSRDSNTGELF
TRBV6-5	ASSYHGQGGFYGYT
TRBV29-1	SVRGTPPYTDTQY
TRBV7-3	ASSASSQRSSYNEQF
TRBV12-5	ASGLSGREWTDTQY
TRBV6-5	ASTLGTEHNEQF
TRBV5-1	ASSGRLSGVSYEQY
TRBV5-1	ASSLGQGAREQY
TRBV27	ASSLGGANTDTQY
TRBV24-1	ATSDMTGSGRDEQF
TRBV3-1/TRBV3-2	ASSQDMSRGTQY
TRBV6-4	ASSEEGRQPQH